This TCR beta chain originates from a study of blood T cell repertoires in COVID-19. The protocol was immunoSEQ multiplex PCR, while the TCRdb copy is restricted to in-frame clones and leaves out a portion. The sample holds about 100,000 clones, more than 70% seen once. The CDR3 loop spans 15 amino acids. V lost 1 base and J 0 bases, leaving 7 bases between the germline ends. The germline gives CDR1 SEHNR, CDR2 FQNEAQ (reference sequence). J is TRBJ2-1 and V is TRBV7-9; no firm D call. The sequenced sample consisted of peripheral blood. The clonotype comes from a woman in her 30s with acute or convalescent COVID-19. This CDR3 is CASSLGLSSYNEQFF. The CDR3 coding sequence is TGTGCCAGCAGCTTAGGTCTAAGCTCCTACAATGAGCAGTTCTTC.